The 8 T cell receptor beta chains listed next were all sequenced from one sample in a study of beta chain features in type 1 diabetes. Every bit of the isolated RNA underwent reverse transcription, so sequencing read expressed TCRB transcripts. The assay was immunoSEQ multiplex PCR, and TCRdb's table has in-frame clones only and misses some. The table lists 350,000 to 450,000 clones, about 16% of them singletons. The sample consisted of naive CD4+ T cells from blood. Receptor source: a woman between 18 and 29 years old in good health.

This clone occurred a few times. The chain employs TRBV29-1 and TRBJ2-5; 7 bases line up with TRBD1. Germline loops: CDR1 SQVTM, CDR2 ANQGSEA. This CDR3 is 14 amino acids long. The V segment lost 5 bases and the J segment 5 bases; nucleotides outside the gene matches: 11. DNA for the CDR3: TGCAGCGTTAAACAGGGGCCTCAGGGGGAGACCCAGTACTTC. Its protein product is CSVKQGPQGETQYF.

The chain joins TRBV5-1 to TRBJ1-1; D is perhaps TRBD1 (6 bases). The germline CDR1 and CDR2 sequences are SGHRS and YFSETQ. Trimming removed 2 bases at V and 1 base at J, with 6 bases between. The CDR3 covers 13 residues. CDR3 loop: CASSFRGNTEAFF. CDR3 in DNA: TGCGCCAGCAGCTTCAGGGGGAACACTGAAGCTTTCTTT.

This clone was recorded a few times. This CDR3 is CAWSVRHNYGYTF. The CDR3 bases are TGTGCCTGGAGTGTAAGACACAACTATGGCTACACCTTC. The J gene is TRBJ1-2, the V gene TRBV30, with D unresolved. The V end was cut by 0 bases, the J end by 2 bases, with 7 bases between. The CDR3 length is 13 residues. Germline-derived CDR1 and CDR2 are GTSNPN and SVGIG (reference sequence).

This clone was found a few times. The chain couples TRBV28 to TRBJ1-1, with D possibly TRBD1 on 5 matching bases. CDR3 size: 13 residues. Per germline, CDR1 MDHEN and CDR2 SYDVKM. V was cut by 5 bases and J by 6 bases, with 13 bases left in between. CDR3 region: CASSAPGVSEAFF. CDR3 nucleotides: TGTGCCAGCAGTGCTCCGGGGGTCTCTGAAGCTTTCTTT.

This clone was detected only a few times. The J gene is TRBJ1-2, the V gene TRBV2, with TRBD1 matching over 7 bases. CDR1 and CDR2 (germline): SNHLY, FYNNEI. V was clipped by 1 base and J by 11 bases; unmatched bases: 10. The CDR3 covers 14 residues. CDR3 coding DNA: TGTGCCAGCAGTGAAGTGGGGACAGTTTACTTGTACACCTTC. It encodes CASSEVGTVYLYTF. Full variable domain (outside the CDR3, taken from reference TRBV2 and TRBJ1-2): EPEVTQTPSHQVTQMGQEVILRCVPISNHLYFYWYRQILGQKVEFLVSFYNNEISEKSEIFDDQFSVERPDGSNFTLKIRSTKLEDSAMYFCASSEVGTVYLYTFGSGTRLTVV.

The chain recombines TRBV27 with TRBJ2-7, with 10 bases that match TRBD2. This CDR3 contains 13 residues. Germline assignment: CDR1 MNHEY and CDR2 SMNVEV (reference sequence). V was clipped by 6 bases and J by 6 bases; unmatched bases: 5. The CDR3 is CASRSSGSAEQYF. CDR3 bases: TGTGCCAGCAGATCTAGCGGGAGTGCCGAGCAGTACTTC.

This clone was seen only a few times. The gene calls are TRBV28 and TRBJ1-2; D unresolved. With 6 bases removed from V and 0 bases from J, the gap between germline ends came to 14 bases. Germline CDR1 MDHEN, CDR2 SYDVKM. The CDR3 spans 15 residues. The CDR3 is CASRSRINSNYGYTF. The CDR3 nucleotides are TGTGCCAGCAGATCGAGAATCAATTCTAACTATGGCTACACCTTC.

This clone has only a few counts. The gene calls are TRBV6-5 and TRBJ1-1, with TRBD1 matching over 9 bases. This CDR3 comprises 16 residues. After removal of 1 base from V and 1 base from J, the junction contained 4 bases not matched to a gene. Looked up from germline, CDR1 is MNHEY and CDR2 is SVGAGI. In nucleotides, the CDR3 is TGTGCCAGCAGTTACTATCCGGGACAGGGGAACACTGAAGCTTTCTTT. This codes for CASSYYPGQGNTEAFF.